The next 10 T cell receptor beta chains were all read from a single sample in a study of PD-L1 blockade in urothelial cancer. The method was immunoSEQ multiplex PCR; TCRdb's version includes in-frame clones alone and lacks a portion of them. The sample lists about 30,000 clones; over 70% were seen once. The sequencing used PBMCs, collected around atezolizumab (anti-PD-L1) treatment. Receptors were obtained from a man aged 45-65 years with urothelial cancer.

This sequence joins TRBV7-9 and TRBJ2-7; D gene ambiguous. The length of the CDR3 is 15 residues. Germline V CDR1 and CDR2: SEHNR, FQNEAQ (reference sequence). Trimming shortened V by 5 bases and J by 3 bases, and 17 bases separated the two germline ends. The CDR3 DNA reads TGTGCCAGCAGCCCCAGTTCCTCCCCAATCTACGAGCAGTACTTC. As protein: CASSPSSSPIYEQYF.

The table lists this clone with a count of one. The DNA for the CDR3 is TGTGCCAGACCCACCGAACGCGGCGCTGAAGCTTTCTTT. Translating gives CARPTERGAEAFF. This chain links TRBV18 with TRBJ1-1; no firm D call. Deletions cut 9 bases from V and 6 bases from J, with 17 bases between. Germline V gene sequence: CDR1 KGHSH, CDR2 LQKENI. The CDR3 has 13 amino acids.

The genes are TRBV5-1 and TRBJ2-5, with 15 bases that match TRBD2. The junction had 9 bases not matched to a gene; V was cut back by 4 bases and J by 2 bases. Germline CDR1 is SGHRS and CDR2 is YFSETQ. The CDR3 extends over 18 amino acids. CDR3 in DNA: TGCGCCAGCAGCGGGGGGACTAGCGGGAGGCCAACTCAAGAGACCCAGTACTTC. Amino acid sequence: CASSGGTSGRPTQETQYF.

The table lists this clone with a few counts. The V gene is TRBV5-1, the J gene TRBJ2-7; D is ambiguous. Trimming pared 0 bases from V and 6 bases from J, leaving 13 bases between. Germline CDR1 reads SGHRS; CDR2 reads YFSETQ. This CDR3 spans 14 amino acids. The CDR3 loop is CASSLDPGVGEQYF. The DNA of the CDR3 is TGCGCCAGCAGCTTGGATCCCGGAGTTGGCGAGCAGTACTTC.

This chain connects TRBV19 to TRBJ1-5; the match to TRBD1 covers 7 bases. CDR3 length: 17 residues. V lost 1 base and J lost 0; bases outside the gene matches: 6. CDR1 is LNHDA, CDR2 SQIVND, per germline (reference sequence). The CDR3 nucleotides read TGTGCCAGTAGTATAGGCCGGGACAGAAATAGCAATCAGCCCCAGCATTTT. It yields the protein CASSIGRDRNSNQPQHF.

This clone was detected only a few times. The rearrangement uses TRBV30 and TRBJ1-4; maybe TRBD1 (6 bases). V shed 0 bases and J shed 6 bases, with 8 bases lying between them. CDR1 is GTSNPN, CDR2 SVGIG, per germline (reference sequence). The CDR3 totals 13 residues. CDR3 protein: CAWSVNRDEKLFF. CDR3 nucleotide sequence: TGTGCCTGGAGTGTCAACAGGGATGAAAAACTGTTTTTT.

This clone came up a few times. The V and J genes are TRBV4-3 and TRBJ2-7; D remains ambiguous. The V gene lost 1 base and the J gene lost 6 bases, with 13 bases spanning the gap. The germline gives CDR1 LGHNA, CDR2 YSLEER. This CDR3 is built from 14 residues. The CDR3 here is CASSQAGYFSEQYF. DNA for the CDR3: TGCGCCAGCAGCCAAGCAGGTTACTTCTCCGAGCAGTACTTC.

J is TRBJ2-1 and V is TRBV5-1; 10 nucleotides align to TRBD2. The V gene end was trimmed by 0 bases and the J gene end by 0 bases; junction bases not matched to a gene: 15. Looked up from germline, CDR1 is SGHRS and CDR2 is YFSETQ. The CDR3 consists of 21 residues. The DNA for the CDR3 is TGCGCCAGCAGCTTGGAGCTGATCCATACTAGCGGGGCGAGCTCCTACAATGAGCAGTTCTTC. Translation gives CASSLELIHTSGASSYNEQFF. The whole variable domain, remainder taken from reference TRBV5-1 and TRBJ2-1, is KAGVTQTPRYLIKTRGQQVTLSCSPISGHRSVSWYQQTPGQGLQFLFEYFSETQRNKGNFPGRFSGRQFSNSRSEMNVSTLELGDSALYLCASSLELIHTSGASSYNEQFFGPGTRLTVL.

The chain recombines TRBV27 with TRBJ1-1; tentatively, D is TRBD1 (5 bases). Per germline, CDR1 MNHEY and CDR2 SMNVEV (reference sequence). The CDR3 sequence is 15 residues long. V was pared by 6 bases and J by 0 bases, with 14 bases between. This CDR3 reads CASRNAGRLNTEAFF. CDR3 nucleotides: TGTGCCAGCAGAAACGCAGGGCGGTTGAACACTGAAGCTTTCTTT.

V and J are TRBV5-4 and TRBJ2-1; 9 bases match TRBD2. The CDR3 consists of 17 residues. With V trimmed by 0 bases and J by 6 bases, 10 bases remained unmatched. Germline V gives CDR1 SGHNT, CDR2 YYREEE (reference sequence). CDR3 DNA: TGTGCCAGCAGCTTGGAACTTCGGGGCGGGAGGGCCAATGAGCAGTTCTTC. As protein: CASSLELRGGRANEQFF.